The 9 T cell receptor beta chains below all came from one sample that was sequenced in a study of T-cell reconstitution after alpha-beta-depleted transplantation in children. The TCRbeta library was prepared with unique molecular identifiers. Using its own MiXCR run on the PCR reads, TCRdb lists one record per CDR3 protein. The table has 200,000 to 250,000 distinct CDR3 sequences, approximately 8.4% seen once. Here the sequenced sample was PBMCs, mostly from graft donor cells, taken 360 days after TCRalphabeta/CD19-depleted stem cell transplant. The origin of the receptors is a male patient aged 2 to 9 who had a stem cell transplant for acute myeloid leukemia, so the T cells may come from the graft donor.

This clonotype was seen only a few times. The rearrangement uses TRBV11-1 and TRBJ2-6; TRBD1 might be the D (5 bases). This CDR3 comprises 19 residues. Per the germline V gene, CDR1 is SGHAT and CDR2 is FQDESV (reference sequence). V lost 5 bases, J lost 1 base, and 21 bases lay in between. This CDR3 is CASSRLPRGFNSGANVLTF. The CDR3, as DNA: TGTGCCAGCAGCAGGCTCCCAAGGGGATTTAATTCTGGGGCCAACGTCCTGACTTTC.

This clonotype was seen at least ten times. The chain combines TRBV10-3 with TRBJ2-1, with D hard to call. V was shortened by 4 bases and J by 7 bases, with 11 bases between the two germline ends. Germline loops: CDR1 ENHRY, CDR2 SYGVKD. The CDR3 is made up of 13 amino acids. This chain's CDR3 is CAISATVQNEQFF. DNA for the CDR3: TGTGCCATCAGTGCGACGGTTCAAAATGAGCAGTTCTTC.

The gene calls are TRBV9 and TRBJ1-1, with D unresolved. The CDR3 covers 14 residues. Germline CDR1 is SGDLS and CDR2 is YYNGEE. Deletions cut 3 bases from V and 0 bases from J, with 9 bases between. The CDR3 nucleotides are TGTGCCAGCAGCGAGGGAGGTCTGAACACTGAAGCTTTCTTT. It is translated as CASSEGGLNTEAFF.

Only a few counts were recorded for this clonotype. This chain uses TRBV6-5 with TRBJ2-7; the match to TRBD2 covers 11 bases. CDR3 size: 15 residues. J gave up 4 bases and V 6 bases, and 8 bases lay outside the gene matches. The germline V gene encodes CDR1 MNHEY and CDR2 SVGAGI. CDR3 loop: CASSPLTSGRYEQYF. CDR3 coding DNA: TGTGCCAGCAGCCCTCTCACTAGCGGGAGATACGAGCAGTACTTC.

This clonotype was seen a handful of times. J is TRBJ2-3 and V is TRBV20-1; unclear D gene. V was cut by 0 bases and J by 3 bases, with 10 bases left in between. Germline V gene lookup returns CDR1 DFQATT and CDR2 SNEGSKA (reference sequence). This CDR3 is 14 amino acids long. The CDR3 DNA sequence: TGCAGTGCTAGAGACGGACCGAAAACAGATACGCAGTATTTT. It translates to CSARDGPKTDTQYF.

This clonotype was detected only a few times. The genes are TRBV9 and TRBJ2-4; perhaps TRBD1 as D (6 bases). In germline, CDR1 is SGDLS, CDR2 YYNGEE. This CDR3 region has 15 residues. V shed 2 bases and J shed 0 bases, with 9 bases lying between them. CDR3 in amino acids: CASSVEGVAKNIQYF. The CDR3 DNA is TGTGCCAGCAGCGTCGAGGGGGTAGCCAAAAACATTCAGTACTTC.

This clonotype was picked up many times. The gene calls are TRBV29-1 and TRBJ2-5, with TRBD2 matching over 11 bases. V trimming: 6 bases; J trimming: 4 bases; junction bases outside the gene matches: 4. CDR1 SQVTM and CDR2 ANQGSEA come from the germline V gene. The CDR3 loop spans 13 amino acids. The CDR3 here is CSVGLAGGETQYF. In nucleotides, the CDR3 is TGCAGCGTCGGTCTAGCGGGAGGAGAGACCCAGTACTTC.

The sample holds a few counts of this clonotype. The V gene is TRBV20-1, the J gene TRBJ2-1; possibly TRBD1 for D (6 bases). The V gene lost 0 bases and the J gene lost 7 bases, with 22 bases spanning the gap. The CDR3 sequence is 17 residues long. From germline, CDR1 is DFQATT and CDR2 SNEGSKA (reference sequence). The CDR3: CSARDLVATQGWNEQFF. The CDR3 region has the DNA TGCAGTGCTAGAGATCTTGTAGCGACCCAGGGGTGGAATGAGCAGTTCTTC.

This clonotype appeared many times. The V call is TRBV12-3 or TRBV12-4, the J call TRBJ2-7; 12 bases map to TRBD1. Unmatched junction bases numbered 3, after V lost 4 bases and J lost 2 bases. The CDR3 sequence is 15 residues long. The CDR3 region is CASSWDRGPTYEQYF. DNA for the CDR3: TGTGCCAGCAGTTGGGACAGGGGGCCCACCTACGAGCAGTACTTC.